This TCR beta chain came from a study of OX40 agonist ivuxolimab in advanced cancers. Germline CDR1 reads SNHLY; CDR2 reads FYNNEI. This CDR3 is built from 12 residues. V shed 10 bases and J shed 2 bases, with 9 bases lying between them. Repertoires were generated with immunoSEQ multiplex PCR, while TCRdb's copy carries only in-frame clones and drops some. In the table there are more than 50,000 clones, 89% of which are singletons. This TCR came from an adult with an advanced solid tumor such as melanoma, head and neck, liver or kidney cancer. This chain connects TRBV2 to TRBJ1-3, with D unclear. The sample here was CD4+ or CD8+ T cells sorted from blood, taken in a trial of the OX40 agonist ivuxolimab. Written as DNA, the CDR3 is TGTGCCAAGGGTACGGCTGGAAACACCATATATTTT. Its protein product is CAKGTAGNTIYF.